The clone carrying this T cell receptor beta chain was counted only a few times. Its antigen remains unidentified. There are 16 residues in the CDR3. The data belong to a study of CD8+ T cells in alopecia areata. Across the whole study: Tofacitinib therapy lasting 6 to 18 months was followed by 6 months off drug. Study outcomes and limitations: Only one nonresponder was present, which leaves the link between baseline CD8+ expansion and response uncertain. For lesional scalp, especially alopecia totalis/universalis, clonality was higher than in normal scalp. During tofacitinib treatment, many expanded lesional clones remained in scalp and blood.

The treatment here: oral pan-JAK inhibitor, 5-10 mg twice daily. Sequencing used cDNA as its template, made by extracting RNA and reverse transcribing it. Measured with immunoSEQ multiplex PCR; TCRdb has only the in-frame clones, and not every one. The sample lists 200,000 to 250,000 clones, roughly two fifths occurring once. The sample in question was CD4+ T cells sorted from blood, obtained at approximately week 30, from a patient treated with tofacitinib. The sequence derives from a human donor with alopecia areata. The chain links TRBV1 to TRBJ2-7; TRBD2 is taken as the D call from the table, unchecked against the DNA. TRBV1 is marked as a pseudogene. The CDR3 loop reads CTSSQLTQRADYEQYF. Here the CDR3 DNA reads TGCACCAGCAGCCAATTGACGCAGCGGGCGGATTACGAGCAGTACTTC.